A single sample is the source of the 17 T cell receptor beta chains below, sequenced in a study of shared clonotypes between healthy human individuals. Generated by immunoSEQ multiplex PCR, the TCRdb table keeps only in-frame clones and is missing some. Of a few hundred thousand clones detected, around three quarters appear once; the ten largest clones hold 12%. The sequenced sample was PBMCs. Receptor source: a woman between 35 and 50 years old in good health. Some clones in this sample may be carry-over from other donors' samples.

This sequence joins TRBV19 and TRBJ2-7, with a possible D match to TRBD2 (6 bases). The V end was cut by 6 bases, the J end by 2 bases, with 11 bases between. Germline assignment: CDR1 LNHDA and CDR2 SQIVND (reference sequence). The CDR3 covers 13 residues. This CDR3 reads CASRRAGTYEQYF. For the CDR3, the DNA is TGTGCCAGTAGGAGGGCGGGAACCTACGAGCAGTACTTC.

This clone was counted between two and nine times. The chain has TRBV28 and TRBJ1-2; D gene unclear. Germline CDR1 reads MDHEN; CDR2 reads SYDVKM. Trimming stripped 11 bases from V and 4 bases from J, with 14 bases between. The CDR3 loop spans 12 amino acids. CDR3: CAEGSSAYGYTF. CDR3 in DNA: TGTGCCGAGGGAAGCTCGGCCTATGGCTACACCTTC.

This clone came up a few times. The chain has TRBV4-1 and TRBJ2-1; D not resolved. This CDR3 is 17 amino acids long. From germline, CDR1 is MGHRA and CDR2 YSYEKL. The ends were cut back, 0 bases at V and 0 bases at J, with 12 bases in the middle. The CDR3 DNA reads TGCGCCAGCAGCCAAGATGTCTTGTGGAGCTCCTACAATGAGCAGTTCTTC. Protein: CASSQDVLWSSYNEQFF.

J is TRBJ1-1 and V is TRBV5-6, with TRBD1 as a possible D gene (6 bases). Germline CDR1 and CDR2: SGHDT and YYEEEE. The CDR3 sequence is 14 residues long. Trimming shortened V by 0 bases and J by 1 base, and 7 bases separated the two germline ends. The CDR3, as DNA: TGTGCCAGCAGCTTGGACAGGGAGAACACTGAAGCTTTCTTT. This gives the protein CASSLDRENTEAFF.

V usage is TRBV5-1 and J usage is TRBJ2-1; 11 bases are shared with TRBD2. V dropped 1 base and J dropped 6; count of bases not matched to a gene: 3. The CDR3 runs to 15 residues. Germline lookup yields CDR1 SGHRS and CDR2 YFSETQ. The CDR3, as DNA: TGCGCCAGCAGCTTGTTTACTAGCGGGAGCAATGAGCAGTTCTTC. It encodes CASSLFTSGSNEQFF.

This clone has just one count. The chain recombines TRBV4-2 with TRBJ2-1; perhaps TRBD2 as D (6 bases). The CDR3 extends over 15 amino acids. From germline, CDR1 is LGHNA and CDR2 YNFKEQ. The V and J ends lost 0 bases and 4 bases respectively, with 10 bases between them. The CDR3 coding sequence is TGTGCCAGCAGCCAAGACCCCGGAGGGTACAATGAGCAGTTCTTC. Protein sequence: CASSQDPGGYNEQFF.

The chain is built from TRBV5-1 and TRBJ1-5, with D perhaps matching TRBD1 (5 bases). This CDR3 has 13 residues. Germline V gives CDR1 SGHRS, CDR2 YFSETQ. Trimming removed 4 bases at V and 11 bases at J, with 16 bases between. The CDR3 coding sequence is TGCGCCAGCAGCCGGGACGCCCAAGGGACCCAGCATTTT. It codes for CASSRDAQGTQHF.

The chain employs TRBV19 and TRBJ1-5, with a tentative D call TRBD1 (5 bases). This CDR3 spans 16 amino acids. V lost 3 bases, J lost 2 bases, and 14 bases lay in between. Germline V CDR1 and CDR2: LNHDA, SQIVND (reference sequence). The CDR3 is CASSMEGRRGNQPQHF. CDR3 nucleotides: TGTGCCAGTAGTATGGAGGGGAGGAGGGGCAATCAGCCCCAGCATTTT.

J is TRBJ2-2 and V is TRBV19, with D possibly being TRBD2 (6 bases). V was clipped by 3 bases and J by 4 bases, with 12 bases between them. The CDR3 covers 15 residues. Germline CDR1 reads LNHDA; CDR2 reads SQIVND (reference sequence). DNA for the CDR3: TGTGCCAGTAGTATTTCGGGGGTGGTCACCGGGGAGCTGTTTTTT. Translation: CASSISGVVTGELFF.

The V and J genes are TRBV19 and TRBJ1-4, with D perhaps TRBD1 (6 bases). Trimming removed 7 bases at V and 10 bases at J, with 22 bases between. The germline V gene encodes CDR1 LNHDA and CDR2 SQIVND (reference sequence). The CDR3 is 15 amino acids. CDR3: CASTQDRGVLGKLFF. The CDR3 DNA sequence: TGTGCCAGTACCCAGGACAGAGGGGTACTAGGAAAACTGTTTTTT.

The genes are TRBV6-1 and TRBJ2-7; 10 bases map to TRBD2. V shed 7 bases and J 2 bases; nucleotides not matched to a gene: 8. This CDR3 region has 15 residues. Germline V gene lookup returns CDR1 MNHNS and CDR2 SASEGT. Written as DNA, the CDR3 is TGTGCCAGCAATGACCCCCTAGCGGGAGCCTACGAGCAGTACTTC. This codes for CASNDPLAGAYEQYF.

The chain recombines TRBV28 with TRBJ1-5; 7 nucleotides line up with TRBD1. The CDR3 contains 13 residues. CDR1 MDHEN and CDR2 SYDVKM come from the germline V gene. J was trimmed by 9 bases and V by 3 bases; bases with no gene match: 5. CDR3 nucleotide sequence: TGTGCCAGCAGTTTTTCTCAGGGGGGGCCCCAGCATTTT. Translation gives CASSFSQGGPQHF.

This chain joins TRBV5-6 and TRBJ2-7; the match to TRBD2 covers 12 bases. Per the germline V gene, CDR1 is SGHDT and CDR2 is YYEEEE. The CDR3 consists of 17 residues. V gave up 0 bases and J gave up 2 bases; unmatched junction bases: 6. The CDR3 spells CASSLVKPSGRAYEQYF. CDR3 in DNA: TGTGCCAGCAGCTTGGTGAAGCCTAGCGGGAGGGCCTACGAGCAGTACTTC.

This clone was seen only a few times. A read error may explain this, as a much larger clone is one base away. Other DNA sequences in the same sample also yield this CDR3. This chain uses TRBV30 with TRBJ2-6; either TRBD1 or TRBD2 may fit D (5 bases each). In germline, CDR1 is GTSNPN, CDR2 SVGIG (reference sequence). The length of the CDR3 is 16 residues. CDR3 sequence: CAWSRIGSVGANVLTF. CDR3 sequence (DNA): TGTGCCTGGAGTCGCATCGGGTCCGTCGGGGCCAACGTCCTTACTTTC. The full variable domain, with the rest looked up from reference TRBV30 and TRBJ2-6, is SQTIHQWPATLVQPVGSPLSLECTVEGTSNPNLYWYRQAAGRGLQLLFYSVGIGQISSEVPQNLSASRPQDRQFILSSKKLLLSDSGFYLCAWSRIGSVGANVLTFGAGSRLTVL.

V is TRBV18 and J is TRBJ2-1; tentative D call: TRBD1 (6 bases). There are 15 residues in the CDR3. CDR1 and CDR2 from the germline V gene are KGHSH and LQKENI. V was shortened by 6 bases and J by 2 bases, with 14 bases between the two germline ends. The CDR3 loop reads CASSATGSPYNEQFF. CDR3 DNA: TGTGCCAGCTCGGCTACAGGGTCCCCCTACAATGAGCAGTTCTTC.

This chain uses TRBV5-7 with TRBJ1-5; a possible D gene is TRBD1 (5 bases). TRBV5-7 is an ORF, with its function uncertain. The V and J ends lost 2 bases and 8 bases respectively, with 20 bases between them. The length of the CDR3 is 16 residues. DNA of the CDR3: TGTGCCAGCAGCTTTGGGGGGGACGGGCGGTGGAAGCCCCAGCATTTT. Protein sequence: CASSFGGDGRWKPQHF.

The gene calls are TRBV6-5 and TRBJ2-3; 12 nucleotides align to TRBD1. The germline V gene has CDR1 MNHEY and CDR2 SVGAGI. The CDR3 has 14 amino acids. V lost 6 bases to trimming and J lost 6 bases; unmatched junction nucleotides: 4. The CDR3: CASSGGTGGDTQYF. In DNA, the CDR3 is TGTGCCAGCAGCGGAGGGACAGGGGGCGATACGCAGTATTTT.